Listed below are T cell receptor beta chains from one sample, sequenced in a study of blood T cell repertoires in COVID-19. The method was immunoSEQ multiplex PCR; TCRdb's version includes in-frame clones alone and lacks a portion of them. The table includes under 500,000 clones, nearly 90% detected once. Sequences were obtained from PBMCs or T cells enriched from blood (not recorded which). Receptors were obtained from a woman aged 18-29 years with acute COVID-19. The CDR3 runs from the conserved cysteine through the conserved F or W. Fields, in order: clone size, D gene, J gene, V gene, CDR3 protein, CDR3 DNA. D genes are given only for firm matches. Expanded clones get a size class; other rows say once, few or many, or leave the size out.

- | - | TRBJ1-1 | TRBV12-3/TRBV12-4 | CASSQTTDEAFF | TGTGCCAGCAGCCAGACGACAGACGAAGCTTTCTTT
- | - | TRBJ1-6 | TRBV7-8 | CASSFSRRKFYSYNSPLHF | TGTGCCAGCAGCTTTAGCCGAAGAAAGTTTTACTCCTATAATTCACCCCTCCACTTT
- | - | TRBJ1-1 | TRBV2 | CASRETWTEAFF | TGTGCCAGCAGGGAGACTTGGACTGAAGCTTTCTTT
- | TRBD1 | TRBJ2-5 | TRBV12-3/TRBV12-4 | CASSLTGKETQYF | TGTGCCAGCAGTTTGACAGGGAAAGAGACCCAGTACTTC
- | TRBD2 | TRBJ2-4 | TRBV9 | CASSASGAKNIQYF | TGTGCCAGCAGCGCTAGCGGGGCCAAAAACATTCAGTACTTC
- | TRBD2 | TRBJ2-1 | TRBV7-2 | CASSLESGRVYNEQFF | TGTGCCAGCAGCTTAGAAAGCGGGAGGGTATACAATGAGCAGTTCTTC
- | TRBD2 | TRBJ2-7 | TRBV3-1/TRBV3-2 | CASSRGLAGGSTLYEQYF | TGTGCCAGCAGCCGGGGACTAGCGGGAGGGTCCACCCTCTACGAGCAGTACTTC
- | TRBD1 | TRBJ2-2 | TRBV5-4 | CASSLGVEGARTGELFF | TGTGCCAGCAGCTTGGGGGTTGAGGGGGCGAGGACCGGGGAGCTGTTTTTT
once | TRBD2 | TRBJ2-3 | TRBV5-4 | CASSLAVKREGLDTQYF | TGTGCCAGCAGCTTGGCCGTTAAGCGGGAGGGATTAGATACGCAGTATTTT
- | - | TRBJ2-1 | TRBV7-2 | CASSLVRGVNEQFF | TGTGCCAGCAGCTTAGTTCGGGGAGTCAATGAGCAGTTCTTC
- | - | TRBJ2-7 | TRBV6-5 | CASYRAPGSYEQYF | TGTGCCAGCTACAGGGCTCCGGGCTCCTACGAGCAGTACTTC
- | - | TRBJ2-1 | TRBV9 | CASSGGTEQFF | TGTGCCAGCAGCGGAGGAACTGAGCAGTTCTTC
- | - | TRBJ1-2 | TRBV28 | CATSIPSIDRFYGYTF | TGTGCCACCTCGATCCCCTCCATAGACAGGTTCTATGGCTACACCTTC
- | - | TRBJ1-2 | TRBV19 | CASSIQGYGYTF | TGTGCCAGTAGTATCCAGGGCTATGGCTACACCTTC
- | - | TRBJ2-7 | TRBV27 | CASSSRMGLSRDYEQYF | TGTGCCAGCAGTTCCCGGATGGGGCTTAGTAGGGACTACGAGCAGTACTTC
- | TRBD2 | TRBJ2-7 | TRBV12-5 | CASGLLIAGGRYEQYF | TGTGCTAGTGGTTTGTTAATAGCGGGGGGCCGCTACGAGCAGTACTTC
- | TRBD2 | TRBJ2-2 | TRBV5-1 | CASSAGTSGLTGELFF | TGCGCCAGCAGCGCCGGGACTAGCGGGCTCACCGGGGAGCTGTTTTTT
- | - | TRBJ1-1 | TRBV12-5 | CASGLVLGHPTEAFF | TGTGCTAGTGGTTTGGTACTTGGACACCCCACTGAAGCTTTCTTT
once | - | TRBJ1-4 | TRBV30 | CAWSVQSNEKLFF | TGTGCCTGGAGTGTACAGAGTAATGAAAAACTGTTTTTT
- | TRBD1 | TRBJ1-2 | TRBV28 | CASSLLGQGATF | TGTGCCAGCAGTTTACTTGGACAGGGAGCCACCTTC
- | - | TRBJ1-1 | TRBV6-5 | CAIDDLQDPNTEAFF | TGTGCCATCGACGATTTACAGGACCCGAACACTGAAGCTTTCTTT
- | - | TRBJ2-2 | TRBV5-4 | CASSLGHEVSTGELFF | TGTGCCAGCAGCTTAGGTCATGAGGTATCCACCGGGGAGCTGTTTTTT
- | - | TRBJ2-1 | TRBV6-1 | CASSEGVQTSLTYNEQFF | TGTGCCAGCAGTGAAGGGGTACAGACCTCACTTACCTACAATGAGCAGTTCTTC
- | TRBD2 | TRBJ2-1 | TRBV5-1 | CASSIGTSGNEQFF | TGCGCCAGCAGCATAGGGACTAGCGGGAATGAGCAGTTCTTC
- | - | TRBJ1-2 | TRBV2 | CASSSTGIVEGYTF | TGTGCCAGCAGCAGTACAGGGATAGTCGAAGGCTACACCTTC
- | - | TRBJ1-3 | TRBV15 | CATSRDGREGGNTIYF | TGTGCCACCAGCAGAGATGGCAGGGAGGGTGGAAACACCATATATTTT
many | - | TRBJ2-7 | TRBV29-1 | CSALDRRGGYEQYF | TGCAGCGCTCTGGACAGACGGGGAGGGTACGAGCAGTACTTC
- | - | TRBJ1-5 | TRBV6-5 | CASSYDRNSNQPQHF | TGTGCCAGCAGTTACGATAGAAATAGCAATCAGCCCCAGCATTTT
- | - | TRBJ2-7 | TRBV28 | CASSLEDVGGRTYEQYF | TGTGCCAGCAGTTTAGAAGACGTGGGGGGACGAACCTACGAGCAGTACTTC
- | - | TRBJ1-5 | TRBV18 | CASSPKQGWVNQPQHF | TGTGCCAGCTCACCAAAGCAGGGTTGGGTCAATCAGCCCCAGCATTTT
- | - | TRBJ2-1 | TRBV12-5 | CASGSREPYNEQFF | TGTGCTAGTGGTTCAAGGGAGCCCTACAATGAGCAGTTCTTC
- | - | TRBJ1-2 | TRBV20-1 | CSASESADSYGYTF | TGCAGTGCTAGTGAATCTGCGGACTCTTATGGCTACACCTTC
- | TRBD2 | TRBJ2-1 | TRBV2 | CASSTGLGEQFF | TGTGCCAGCAGTACTGGACTAGGTGAGCAGTTCTTC
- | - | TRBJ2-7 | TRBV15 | CATSLEKTYEQYF | TGTGCCACCAGCCTAGAAAAAACCTACGAGCAGTACTTC
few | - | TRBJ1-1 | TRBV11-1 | CASSFTGNTEAFF | TGTGCCAGCAGCTTTACGGGGAACACTGAAGCTTTCTTT
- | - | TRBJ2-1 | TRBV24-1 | CATSTGYNEQFF | TGTGCCACCAGTACAGGTTACAATGAGCAGTTCTTC
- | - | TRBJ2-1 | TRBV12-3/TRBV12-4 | CASSFDSYNEQFF | TGTGCCAGCAGTTTCGACTCTTACAATGAGCAGTTCTTC
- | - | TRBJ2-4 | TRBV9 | CASSVGGWGTAKNIQYF | TGTGCCAGCAGCGTAGGAGGCTGGGGGACTGCCAAAAACATTCAGTACTTC
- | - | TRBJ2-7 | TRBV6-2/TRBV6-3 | CASSYSTLPEKKVTYEQYF | TGTGCCAGCAGTTACTCGACTCTGCCCGAAAAAAAGGTTACCTACGAGCAGTACTTC
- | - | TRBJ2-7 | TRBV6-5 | CASTQAQGREQYF | TGTGCCAGCACCCAGGCACAGGGAAGGGAGCAGTACTTC
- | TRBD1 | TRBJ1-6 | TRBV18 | CASSPDRGIYNSPLHF | TGTGCCAGCTCACCAGACAGGGGGATCTATAATTCACCCCTCCACTTT
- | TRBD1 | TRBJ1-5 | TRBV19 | CASSETGGSNQPQHF | TGTGCCAGTAGCGAGACAGGGGGTAGCAATCAGCCCCAGCATTTT
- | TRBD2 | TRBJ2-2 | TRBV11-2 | CASSLVAGGTTGELFF | TGTGCCAGCAGCTTAGTGGCGGGGGGAACGACCGGGGAGCTGTTTTTT
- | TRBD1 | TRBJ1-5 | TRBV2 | CASRSPDRESQPQHF | TGTGCCAGCAGAAGTCCGGACAGGGAGTCTCAGCCCCAGCATTTT
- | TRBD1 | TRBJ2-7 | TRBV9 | CASSVYSGDSSYEQYF | TGTGCCAGCAGCGTTTACTCCGGGGACAGCTCCTACGAGCAGTACTTC
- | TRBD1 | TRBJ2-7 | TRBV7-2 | CASSLGGQGYEQYF | TGTGCCAGCAGCTTAGGCGGACAGGGGTACGAGCAGTACTTC
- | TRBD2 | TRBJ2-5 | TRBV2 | CASSDPERLARIQETQYF | TGTGCCAGCAGTGATCCGGAAAGACTAGCGAGGATCCAAGAGACCCAGTACTTC
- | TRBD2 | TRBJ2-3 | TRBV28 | CASTLAGDVDTQYF | TGTGCCAGCACCCTAGCGGGAGATGTAGATACGCAGTATTTT
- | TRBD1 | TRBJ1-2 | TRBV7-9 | CASSLGQIYGYTF | TGTGCCAGCAGCTTGGGACAGATCTATGGCTACACCTTC
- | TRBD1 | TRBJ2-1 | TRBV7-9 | CASSLSSKSGGLGNNEQFF | TGTGCCAGCAGCTTATCCTCGAAATCAGGGGGCCTCGGTAACAATGAGCAGTTCTTC